These 19 T cell receptor beta chains were sequenced from one sample in a study of blood T cell repertoires in COVID-19. Data came from immunoSEQ multiplex PCR; TCRdb stores just in-frame clones and leaves some out. The sample records some 530,000 clones, 80% to 90% being singletons. Material for sequencing was PBMCs or T cells enriched from blood (not recorded which). The receptors were gathered from an older woman who had recovered from COVID-19.

The rearrangement links TRBV24-1 to TRBJ2-4; 7 nucleotides agree with TRBD2. The junction had 9 bases not matched to a gene; V was cut back by 4 bases and J by 7 bases. Germline lookup yields CDR1 KGHDR and CDR2 SFDVKD. CDR3 length: 15 residues. The CDR3, as DNA: TGTGCCACCAGTGACGTCCCGGGGGGTATCAACATTCAGTACTTC. As protein: CATSDVPGGINIQYF.

The chain combines TRBV7-8 with TRBJ2-2; 7 bases line up with TRBD1. Germline V gives CDR1 SGHVS, CDR2 FQNEAQ. CDR3 length: 18 amino acids. V lost 6 bases and J lost 4; bases outside the gene matches: 17. In DNA form, the CDR3 reads TGTGCCAGCAGACTAGTCCCCCGGGGACAGCTCACCACCGGGGAGCTGTTTTTT. It translates to CASRLVPRGQLTTGELFF.

The rearrangement joins TRBV7-6 to TRBJ1-5; no reliable D call. Germline-derived CDR1 and CDR2 are SGHVS and FNYEAQ. V lost 1 base and J 0 bases, leaving 16 bases between the germline ends. The CDR3 has 18 amino acids. Here the CDR3 DNA reads TGTGCCAGCAGCTTAGAGGCATCGACATCCCATAGCAATCAGCCCCAGCATTTT. This translates into CASSLEASTSHSNQPQHF.

The gene calls are TRBV25-1 and TRBJ2-1; D is unresolved. The CDR3 extends over 14 amino acids. V shed 4 bases and J shed 4 bases, with 11 bases lying between them. CDR1 is MGHDK, CDR2 SYGVNS, per germline. The CDR3: CASSGRAPYNEQFF. The CDR3 DNA reads TGTGCCAGCAGTGGGAGAGCGCCATACAATGAGCAGTTCTTC.

The chain is built from TRBV27 and TRBJ1-2, with 7 bases identical to TRBD1. The CDR3 contains 14 residues. CDR1 MNHEY and CDR2 SMNVEV come from the germline V gene (reference sequence). Losses at the gene ends were 3 bases for V and 5 bases for J; bases not matched to a gene: 6. The CDR3 DNA sequence: TGTGCCAGCAGTTTTAGGGGACAGTTTTATGGCTACACCTTC. Translating it yields CASSFRGQFYGYTF.

The chain couples TRBV11-3 to TRBJ1-1, with 9 bases identical to TRBD1. The CDR3 is 14 residues long. CDR1 SGHNT and CDR2 YENEEA come from the germline V gene. V gave up 4 bases and J gave up 5 bases; unmatched junction bases: 5. The DNA for the CDR3 is TGTGCCAGCAGCTGGACAGGGGTGGAGACTGAAGCTTTCTTT. Encoded protein: CASSWTGVETEAFF.

CDR3 sequence (DNA): TGCGCCAGCAGCTTGGAGGGCAGGGGAACTGGTTCACCCCTCCACTTT. Protein product: CASSLEGRGTGSPLHF. The V call is TRBV5-1, the J call TRBJ1-6, with D possibly TRBD1 on 6 matching bases. Germline V gene data show CDR1 as SGHRS and CDR2 as YFSETQ. Trimming removed 0 bases from V and 9 bases from J, with 16 bases in between. The CDR3 covers 16 residues. Supplemented by reference TRBV5-1 and TRBJ1-6, the full variable domain reads KAGVTQTPRYLIKTRGQQVTLSCSPISGHRSVSWYQQTPGQGLQFLFEYFSETQRNKGNFPGRFSGRQFSNSRSEMNVSTLELGDSALYLCASSLEGRGTGSPLHFGNGTRLTVT.

The genes are TRBV7-6 and TRBJ1-4; TRBD1 aligns across 8 bases. V dropped 2 bases and J dropped 8; count of bases not matched to a gene: 7. Germline V gene sequence: CDR1 SGHVS, CDR2 FNYEAQ. The CDR3 sequence is 15 residues long. The CDR3 region has the DNA TGTGCCAGCAGCTTAACCAGGGGGCCAGGGGAAAAACTGTTTTTT. Protein product: CASSLTRGPGEKLFF.

This clone was detected a few times. The J gene is TRBJ2-3, the V gene TRBV27, with D possibly matching TRBD2 (6 bases). CDR1 MNHEY and CDR2 SMNVEV come from the germline V gene (reference sequence). V was shortened by 5 bases and J by 1 base, with 16 bases between the two germline ends. The length of the CDR3 is 16 residues. CDR3 in amino acids: CASSTRWGLGTDTQYF. In DNA form, the CDR3 reads TGTGCCAGCAGTACTCGTTGGGGACTGGGCACAGATACGCAGTATTTT.

The chain uses TRBV27 and TRBJ1-6; 7 bases agree with TRBD1. The CDR3 consists of 16 residues. CDR1 is MNHEY and CDR2 is SMNVEV in the germline V gene (reference sequence). The V gene end was trimmed by 4 bases and the J gene end by 5 bases; junction bases not matched to a gene: 8. CDR3 in DNA: TGTGCCAGCAGTTCCTCCAGGGGGAGTCATAATTCACCCCTCCACTTT. Amino acid sequence: CASSSSRGSHNSPLHF.

The V call is TRBV11-2, the J call TRBJ1-4; 7 bases agree with TRBD1. Trimming at V came to 5 bases and at J to 8 bases, leaving 14 bases not matched to a gene. This CDR3 region has 16 residues. Germline CDR1 reads SGHAT; CDR2 reads FQNNGV. The CDR3 here is CASSAGRGRGSEKLFF. The CDR3 DNA sequence: TGTGCCAGCAGCGCAGGGCGAGGCAGGGGGAGCGAAAAACTGTTTTTT.

This clone was counted only a few times. The chain is built from TRBV6-4 and TRBJ2-3, with D perhaps matching TRBD1 (6 bases). The CDR3 totals 13 residues. V dropped 2 bases and J dropped 6 bases, with 9 bases sitting between them. Germline V gene lookup returns CDR1 MRHNA and CDR2 SNTAGT. Here the CDR3 DNA reads TGTGCCAGCAGTGACCGAAGGGGGGATACGCAGTATTTT. Translated, it gives CASSDRRGDTQYF.

This sequence joins TRBV7-8 and TRBJ1-5; D call uncertain. The germline V gene has CDR1 SGHVS and CDR2 FQNEAQ. The CDR3 spans 14 residues. Trimming took 1 base from V and 6 from J, leaving 10 bases between them. DNA of the CDR3: TGTGCCAGCAGCTTAGTTCAGGTATCTCAGCCCCAGCATTTT. Protein product: CASSLVQVSQPQHF.

This clone came up a few times. This rearrangement joins TRBV9 to TRBJ1-6; 7 bases fit TRBD1. Per the germline V gene, CDR1 is SGDLS and CDR2 is YYNGEE. CDR3 length equals 16 residues. Trimming at V came to 3 bases and at J to 5 bases, leaving 8 bases not matched to a gene. CDR3 protein: CASSAPETGNNSPLHF. CDR3 sequence (DNA): TGTGCCAGCAGCGCCCCAGAGACAGGGAATAATTCACCCCTCCACTTT.

J is TRBJ2-2 and V is TRBV19, with 7 bases fitting TRBD2. The V and J ends lost 5 bases and 6 bases, in that order; junction bases with no gene match: 3. CDR1 and CDR2 from the germline V gene are LNHDA and SQIVND (reference sequence). The CDR3 sequence is 13 residues long. The CDR3 protein is CASSGGRAGELFF. CDR3 coding DNA: TGTGCCAGTAGTGGAGGGAGGGCCGGGGAGCTGTTTTTT.

The gene calls are TRBV6-5 and TRBJ2-3; TRBD1 matches at 9 bases. The J segment lost 3 bases and the V segment lost 8 bases, leaving 9 bases of the junction unmatched. This CDR3 region has 15 residues. Per the germline V gene, CDR1 is MNHEY and CDR2 is SVGAGI. CDR3 nucleotides: TGTGCCAGCTCAGCTATGACAGGGGGGACAGATACGCAGTATTTT. This codes for CASSAMTGGTDTQYF.

This clone turned up a few times. V usage is TRBV7-7 and J usage is TRBJ2-2, with 8 bases identical to TRBD2. V trimming: 5 bases; J trimming: 1 base; junction bases outside the gene matches: 3. Germline values: CDR1 SSHAT, CDR2 FNYEAQ (reference sequence). CDR3 size: 15 residues. The CDR3 DNA reads TGTGCCAGCAGCCCGAGCGGGGGGAACACCGGGGAGCTGTTTTTT. Its translation is CASSPSGGNTGELFF.

The genes are TRBV3-1 (or the pseudogene TRBV3-2) and TRBJ1-5; D is possibly TRBD1 (6 bases). Trimming removed 5 bases at V and 4 bases at J, with 15 bases between. From germline, CDR1 is LGHDT and CDR2 YNNKEL (reference sequence). The CDR3 contains 15 residues. CDR3 residues: CASSKTTGSNQPQHF. The CDR3 DNA is TGTGCCAGCAGCAAAACCACAGGGTCAAATCAGCCCCAGCATTTT.

The V call is TRBV6-1, the J call TRBJ1-6; 9 bases match TRBD1. Per germline, CDR1 MNHNS and CDR2 SASEGT. V lost 5 bases to trimming and J lost 4 bases; unmatched junction nucleotides: 3. The CDR3 runs to 15 residues. CDR3 nucleotide sequence: TGTGCCAGCAGTATCGACAGGGGGTATAATTCACCCCTCCACTTT. Its protein is CASSIDRGYNSPLHF.